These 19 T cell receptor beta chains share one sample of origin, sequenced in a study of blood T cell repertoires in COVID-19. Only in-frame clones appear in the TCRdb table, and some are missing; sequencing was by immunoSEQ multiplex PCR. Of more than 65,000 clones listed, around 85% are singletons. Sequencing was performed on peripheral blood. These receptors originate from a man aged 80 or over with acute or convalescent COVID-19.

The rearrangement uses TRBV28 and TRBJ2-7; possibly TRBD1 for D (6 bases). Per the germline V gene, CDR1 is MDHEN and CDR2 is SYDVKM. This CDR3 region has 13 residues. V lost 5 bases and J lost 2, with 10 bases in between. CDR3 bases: TGTGCCAGCAGTGTCGGACAGCCCTACGAGCAGTACTTC. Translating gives CASSVGQPYEQYF.

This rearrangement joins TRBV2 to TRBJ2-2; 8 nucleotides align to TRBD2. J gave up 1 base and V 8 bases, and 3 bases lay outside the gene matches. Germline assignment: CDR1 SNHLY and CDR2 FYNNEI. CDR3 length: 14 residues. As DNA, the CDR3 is TGTGCCAGCTCGGGGGGGCAGAACACCGGGGAGCTGTTTTTT. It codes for CASSGGQNTGELFF.

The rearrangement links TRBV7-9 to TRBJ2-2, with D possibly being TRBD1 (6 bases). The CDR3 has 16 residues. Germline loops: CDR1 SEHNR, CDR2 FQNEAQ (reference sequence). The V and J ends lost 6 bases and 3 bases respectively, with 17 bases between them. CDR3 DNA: TGTGCCAGCAGAACCAACAGGGTAAAGGACACCGGGGAGCTGTTTTTT. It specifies CASRTNRVKDTGELFF.

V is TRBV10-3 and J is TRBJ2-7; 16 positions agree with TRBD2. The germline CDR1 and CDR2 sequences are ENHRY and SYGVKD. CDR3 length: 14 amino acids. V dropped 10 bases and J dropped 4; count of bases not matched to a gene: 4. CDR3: CATGTSGRVYEQYF. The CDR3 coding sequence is TGTGCCACCGGGACTAGCGGGAGGGTTTACGAGCAGTACTTC.

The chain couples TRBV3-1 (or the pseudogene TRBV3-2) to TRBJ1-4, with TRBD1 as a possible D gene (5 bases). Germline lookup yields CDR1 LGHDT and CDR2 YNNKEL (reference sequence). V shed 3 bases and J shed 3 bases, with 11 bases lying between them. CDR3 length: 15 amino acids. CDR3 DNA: TGTGCCAGCAGCCATTCGGTAGGGGCTAATGAAAAACTGTTTTTT. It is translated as CASSHSVGANEKLFF.

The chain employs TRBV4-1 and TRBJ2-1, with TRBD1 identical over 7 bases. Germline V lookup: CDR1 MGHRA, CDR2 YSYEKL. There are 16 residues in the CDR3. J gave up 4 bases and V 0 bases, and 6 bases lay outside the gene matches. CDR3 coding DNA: TGCGCCAGCAGCCAAGATTGGGACAGAGATTACAATGAGCAGTTCTTC. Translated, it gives CASSQDWDRDYNEQFF.

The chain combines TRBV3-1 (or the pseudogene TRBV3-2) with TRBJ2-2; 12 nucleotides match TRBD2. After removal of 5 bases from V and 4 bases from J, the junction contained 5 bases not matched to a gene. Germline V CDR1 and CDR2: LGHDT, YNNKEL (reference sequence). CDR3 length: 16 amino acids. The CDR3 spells CASSAGLAGTTGELFF. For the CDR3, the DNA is TGTGCCAGCAGCGCAGGACTAGCGGGGACCACCGGGGAGCTGTTTTTT.

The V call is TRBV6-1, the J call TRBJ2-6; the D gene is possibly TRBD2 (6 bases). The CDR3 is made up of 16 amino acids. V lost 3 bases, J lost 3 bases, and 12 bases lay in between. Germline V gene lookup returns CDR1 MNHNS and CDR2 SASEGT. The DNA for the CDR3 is TGTGCCAGCAGTGATGGATCCGGGGGTGGGGCCAACGTCCTGACTTTC. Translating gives CASSDGSGGGANVLTF.

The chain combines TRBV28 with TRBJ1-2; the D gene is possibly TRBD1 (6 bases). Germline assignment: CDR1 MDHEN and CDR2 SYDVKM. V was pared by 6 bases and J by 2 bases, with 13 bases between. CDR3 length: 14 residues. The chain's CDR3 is CASSPGRGNYGYTF. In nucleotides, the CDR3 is TGTGCCAGCAGCCCGGGGAGGGGGAACTATGGCTACACCTTC.

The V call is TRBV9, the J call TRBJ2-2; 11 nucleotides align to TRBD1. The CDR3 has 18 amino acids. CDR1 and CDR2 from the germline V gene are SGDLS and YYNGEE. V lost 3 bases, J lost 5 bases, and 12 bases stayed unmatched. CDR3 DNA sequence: TGTGCCAGCAGCGGGCCGAGATGGACAGGGGGCGCGACCGGGGAGCTGTTTTTT. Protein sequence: CASSGPRWTGGATGELFF.

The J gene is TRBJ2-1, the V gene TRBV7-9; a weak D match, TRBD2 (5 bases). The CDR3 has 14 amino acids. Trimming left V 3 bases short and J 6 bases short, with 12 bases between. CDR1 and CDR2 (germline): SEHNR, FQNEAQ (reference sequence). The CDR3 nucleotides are TGTGCCAGCAGCTTGGGAGTCGAGCTCAATGAGCAGTTCTTC. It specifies CASSLGVELNEQFF.

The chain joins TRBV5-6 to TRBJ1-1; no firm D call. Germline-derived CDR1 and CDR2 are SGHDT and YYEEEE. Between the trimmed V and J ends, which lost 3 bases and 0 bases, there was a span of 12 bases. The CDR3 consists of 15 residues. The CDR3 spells CASSWRATVNTEAFF. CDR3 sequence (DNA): TGTGCCAGCAGCTGGCGGGCAACCGTGAACACTGAAGCTTTCTTT.

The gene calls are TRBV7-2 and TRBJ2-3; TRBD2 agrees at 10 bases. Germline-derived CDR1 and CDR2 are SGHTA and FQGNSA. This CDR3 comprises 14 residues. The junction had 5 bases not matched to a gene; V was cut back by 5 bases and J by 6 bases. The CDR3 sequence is CASSPGTSADTQYF. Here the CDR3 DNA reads TGTGCCAGCAGCCCCGGGACTAGCGCGGATACGCAGTATTTT.

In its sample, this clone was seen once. The CDR3 here is CASSPGTGEADTQYF. CDR3 bases: TGTGCCAGCAGTCCCGGGACAGGGGAGGCAGATACGCAGTATTTT. This chain links TRBV6-2 or TRBV6-3 with TRBJ2-3; TRBD1 aligns across 10 bases. Trimming cost V 5 bases and J 4 bases; bases outside gene matches: 6. The CDR3 extends over 15 amino acids. The germline CDR1 and CDR2 sequences are MNHEY and SVGEGT.

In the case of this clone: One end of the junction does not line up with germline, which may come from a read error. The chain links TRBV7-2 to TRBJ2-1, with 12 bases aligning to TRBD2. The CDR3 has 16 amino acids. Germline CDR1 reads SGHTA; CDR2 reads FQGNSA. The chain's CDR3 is CASSLAGGSNDNEQFF. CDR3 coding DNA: TGTGCCAGCAGCCTAGCGGGGGGGTCAAATGACAATGAGCAGTTCTTC.

The CDR3 DNA follows: TGTGCCAGCAGCTTAAGTGGCCGCACCGACACCGGGGAGCTGTTTTTT. Residues: CASSLSGRTDTGELFF. This sequence joins TRBV7-2 and TRBJ2-2; D unclear. The CDR3 is 16 residues long. V was trimmed by 2 bases and J by 3 bases, leaving 13 bases between them. In germline, CDR1 is SGHTA, CDR2 FQGNSA.

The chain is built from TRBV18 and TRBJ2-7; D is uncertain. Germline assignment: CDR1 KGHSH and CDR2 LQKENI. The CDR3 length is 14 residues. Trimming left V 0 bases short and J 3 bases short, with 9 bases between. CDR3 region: CASSPPSGFYEQYF. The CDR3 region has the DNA TGTGCCAGCTCACCACCATCAGGTTTCTACGAGCAGTACTTC.

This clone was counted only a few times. The CDR3 coding sequence is TGCGCCAGCAGCTTTGACTCTACTGGAAACAATGAGCAGTTCTTC. Protein product: CASSFDSTGNNEQFF. V and J are TRBV5-1 and TRBJ2-1; D is undetermined. The length of the CDR3 is 15 residues. Trimming pared 2 bases from V and 5 bases from J, leaving 14 bases between. The V gene's germline CDR1 is SGHRS and CDR2 YFSETQ.

CDR3 in amino acids: CASSPGGNTGELFF. CDR3 coding DNA: TGTGCCAGCAGTCCGGGGGGGAACACCGGGGAGCTGTTTTTT. The chain is built from TRBV27 and TRBJ2-2; 7 bases agree with TRBD2. CDR3 length equals 14 residues. CDR1 is MNHEY, CDR2 SMNVEV, per germline (reference sequence). Losses at the gene ends were 5 bases for V and 1 base for J; bases not matched to a gene: 1.